This T cell receptor beta chain was documented in a study of cytomegalovirus exposure and HLA in healthy donors. In the PCR, 60 Vbeta and 13 Jbeta primers were used. The repertoire was sequenced with immunoSEQ multiplex PCR; TCRdb's copy has only in-frame clones and lacks some. The sample table includes approximately 52,000 clones. The CDR3 is 12 residues long. Germline CDR1 SEHNR, CDR2 FQNEAQ (reference sequence). V was pared by 0 bases and J by 9 bases, with 2 bases of the junction left unmatched. The chain employs TRBV7-9 and TRBJ2-7, with 7 bases matching TRBD2. The clonotype originates from a middle-aged man in good health and CMV-seropositive. Sequencing was performed on PBMCs. CDR3 region: CASSLAGTTQYF. DNA for the CDR3: TGTGCCAGCAGCTTAGCGGGGACTACGCAGTACTTC.